The 30 T cell receptor beta chains presented below share a single source sample, sequenced in a study of identical twins. TCRdb reanalysed the 5' RACE reads using MiXCR and keeps one entry per CDR3 protein. Altogether approximately 600,000 distinct CDR3 sequences are present, around 7.5% being singletons, with the ten largest covering roughly 1.5%. These data are also associated with another study on yellow fever vaccine responses in identical twins.

The specimen sequenced was PBMCs. The receptors come from a woman in her late teens or twenties in good health.

The sample holds a few counts of this clonotype. A much larger clone sits a single nucleotide away, making a read error possible. V is TRBV6-6 and J is TRBJ2-1; D unclear. CDR3 length equals 13 residues. The V end was cut by 8 bases, the J end by 0 bases, with 8 bases between. Germline-derived CDR1 and CDR2 are MNHNY and SVGAGI (reference sequence). The DNA for the CDR3 is TGTGCCAGCGGCGCGAGCTCCTACAATGAGCAGTTCTTC. This codes for CASGASSYNEQFF.

V is TRBV28 and J is TRBJ1-5, with D perhaps TRBD1 (6 bases). This CDR3 has 14 amino acids. CDR1 MDHEN and CDR2 SYDVKM come from the germline V gene. Trimming took off 6 bases at V and 4 bases at J, with 13 bases between the two ends. The CDR3 sequence: CASSQTTGNQPQHF. The CDR3 DNA sequence: TGTGCCAGCAGCCAAACAACAGGGAATCAGCCCCAGCATTTT.

This clonotype was picked up many times. The rearrangement joins TRBV24-1 to TRBJ2-7; D may be TRBD2 (5 bases). Germline lookup yields CDR1 KGHDR and CDR2 SFDVKD. V was clipped by 5 bases and J by 2 bases, with 9 bases between them. This CDR3 has 13 residues. The CDR3 reads CATSGRGTYEQYF. The CDR3 nucleotides are TGTGCCACCAGTGGTCGGGGAACCTACGAGCAGTACTTC.

This chain connects TRBV6-5 to TRBJ2-4; 14 positions agree with TRBD2. The junction had 11 bases not matched to a gene; V was cut back by 0 bases and J by 7 bases. The CDR3 totals 19 residues. Germline CDR1 is MNHEY and CDR2 is SVGAGI. The CDR3 loop reads CASSYSPGGTSGSMNIQYF. CDR3 coding DNA: TGTGCCAGCAGTTACTCGCCTGGTGGGACTAGCGGGAGTATGAACATTCAGTACTTC.

V is TRBV10-3 and J is TRBJ2-2; D gene ambiguous. V lost 0 bases and J 1 base, leaving 6 bases between the germline ends. The CDR3 spans 15 residues. Germline V gene sequence: CDR1 ENHRY, CDR2 SYGVKD. CDR3 nucleotides: TGTGCCATCAGTGAGTCGTGGGGGAACACCGGGGAGCTGTTTTTT. It encodes CAISESWGNTGELFF.

V gene TRBV25-1 combines with J gene TRBJ2-1; D may correspond to TRBD1 or TRBD2 (6 bases each). Germline V gene data show CDR1 as MGHDK and CDR2 as SYGVNS. Trimming stripped 6 bases from V and 5 bases from J, with 17 bases between. This CDR3 spans 15 amino acids. CDR3 coding DNA: TGTGCCAGCAGCCTAGGGGGAGGTCATAACAATGAGCAGTTCTTC. Its protein is CASSLGGGHNNEQFF.

The CDR3 DNA is TGCAGTGCGCCAAGACCTAGCGGGGGCCAAGAGACCCAGTACTTC. Its protein product is CSAPRPSGGQETQYF. J is TRBJ2-5 and V is TRBV20-1, with 10 bases identical to TRBD2. V trimming: 6 bases; J trimming: 1 base; junction bases outside the gene matches: 8. This CDR3 is built from 15 residues. Germline V CDR1 and CDR2: DFQATT, SNEGSKA (reference sequence).

This clonotype showed up just a few times. The chain links TRBV24-1 to TRBJ2-7, with D perhaps being TRBD1 or TRBD2 (5 bases each). Trimming left V 3 bases short and J 2 bases short, with 16 bases between. This CDR3 comprises 16 residues. Germline V gene data show CDR1 as KGHDR and CDR2 as SFDVKD. The CDR3 is CATSDATGTGTYEQYF. The CDR3 coding sequence is TGTGCCACCAGTGATGCGACCGGGACCGGTACCTACGAGCAGTACTTC.

This clonotype was found a few times. The chain employs TRBV25-1 and TRBJ2-1, with 7 bases lining up with TRBD2. This CDR3 has 14 amino acids. Germline V gene sequence: CDR1 MGHDK, CDR2 SYGVNS. Trimming cost V 2 bases and J 8 bases; bases outside gene matches: 6. Here the CDR3 reads CASSEVGTTDEQFF. CDR3 sequence (DNA): TGTGCCAGCAGTGAAGTAGGGACTACAGATGAGCAGTTCTTC.

This chain joins TRBV6-1 and TRBJ2-5; D may be TRBD1 (6 bases). Germline V gene sequence: CDR1 MNHNS, CDR2 SASEGT. This CDR3 is 14 amino acids long. The V end was cut by 4 bases, the J end by 5 bases, with 14 bases between. CDR3 in DNA: TGTGCCAGCAGTGTCAGGGGAGTCGGGGAGACCCAGTACTTC. Translation: CASSVRGVGETQYF.

V gene TRBV7-9 combines with J gene TRBJ2-2; no clear D gene. V gave up 5 bases and J gave up 5 bases, with 12 bases separating them. The germline V gene encodes CDR1 SEHNR and CDR2 FQNEAQ (reference sequence). CDR3 length equals 14 residues. In nucleotides, the CDR3 is TGTGCCAGCAGCCTCGGTATAGGGACCGGGGAGCTGTTTTTT. It encodes CASSLGIGTGELFF.

The chain is built from TRBV6-5 and TRBJ1-1; possibly TRBD1 for D (6 bases). V was trimmed by 0 bases and J by 2 bases, leaving 16 bases between them. From germline, CDR1 is MNHEY and CDR2 SVGAGI. This CDR3 has 17 amino acids. CDR3 loop: CASSYSIARGSNTEAFF. Written as DNA, the CDR3 is TGTGCCAGCAGTTACTCTATTGCTAGGGGGAGTAACACTGAAGCTTTCTTT.

There are many counts of this clonotype. The gene calls are TRBV6-5 and TRBJ1-5; D is ambiguous. CDR3 length: 15 residues. Germline values: CDR1 MNHEY, CDR2 SVGAGI. Trimming stripped 1 base from V and 4 bases from J, with 11 bases between. The CDR3 region is CASSYYGVGNQPQHF. CDR3 nucleotides: TGTGCCAGCAGTTACTACGGGGTAGGAAATCAGCCCCAGCATTTT.

About this clonotype: An end of the junction does not agree with germline; a read error may underlie this. The J gene is TRBJ2-7, the V gene TRBV20-1; possible D gene TRBD2, 5 bases. Germline V gives CDR1 DFQATT, CDR2 SNEGSKA (reference sequence). The CDR3 is made up of 15 amino acids. The CDR3: CCARDPRGWVGEQYF. The CDR3, as DNA: TGCTGTGCTAGAGATCCACGGGGTTGGGTAGGGGAGCAGTACTTC.

This clonotype has at least ten counts. The chain links TRBV28 to TRBJ2-2; possibly TRBD1 or TRBD2 for D (6 bases each). This CDR3 has 16 amino acids. Germline assignment: CDR1 MDHEN and CDR2 SYDVKM. With 3 bases removed from V and 4 bases from J, the gap between germline ends came to 15 bases. The DNA for the CDR3 is TGTGCCAGCAGTTTGACGGGGGCCCTTTTCACCGGGGAGCTGTTTTTT. As protein: CASSLTGALFTGELFF.

This clonotype has a count of ten or more. The chain carries TRBV12-3 or TRBV12-4 and TRBJ1-2; 9 bases fit TRBD1. The CDR3 sequence is 15 residues long. Trimming at V came to 4 bases and at J to 8 bases, leaving 11 bases not matched to a gene. The CDR3 DNA follows: TGTGCCAGCAGTTACCCGGGACAGGGCGGAAGAGGCTACACCTTC. Its translation is CASSYPGQGGRGYTF.

This sequence joins TRBV5-4 and TRBJ2-2; 11 bases match TRBD1. CDR1 is SGHNT, CDR2 YYREEE, per germline (reference sequence). The trim removed 3 bases at V and 7 bases at J, leaving 2 bases unmatched. This CDR3 comprises 14 residues. The CDR3 sequence: CASSWTGGFGELFF. CDR3 nucleotides: TGTGCCAGCAGCTGGACAGGGGGCTTCGGGGAGCTGTTTTTT.

A few counts support this clonotype. The chain uses TRBV28 and TRBJ1-5, with no clear D. Trimming pared 5 bases from V and 0 bases from J, leaving 11 bases between. Per the germline V gene, CDR1 is MDHEN and CDR2 is SYDVKM. The CDR3 is 15 residues long. CDR3 nucleotides: TGTGCCAGCAGTCCCTCCGGGGTTAGCAATCAGCCCCAGCATTTT. This gives the protein CASSPSGVSNQPQHF.

The chain combines TRBV29-1 with TRBJ2-3; D is unresolved. The CDR3 is 12 residues long. Germline V gene data show CDR1 as SQVTM and CDR2 as ANQGSEA. V gave up 6 bases and J gave up 3 bases, with 10 bases separating them. The CDR3, as DNA: TGCAGCGTAGAACAGATGACAGATACGCAGTATTTT. Protein product: CSVEQMTDTQYF.

Notes on this clonotype: Germline is not matched at one junction end, which may reflect a read error. The genes are TRBV29-1 and TRBJ1-1; 7 bases agree with TRBD1. The CDR3 has 12 residues. Germline CDR1 reads SQVTM; CDR2 reads ANQGSEA. Written as DNA, the CDR3 is TGCAGCGTTGAGCAGGGGGGAACTGAAGATTTCTTT. Translating gives CSVEQGGTEDFF.

This clonotype was seen many times. The chain employs TRBV6-5 and TRBJ1-6, with a possible D match to TRBD1 (5 bases). Trimming cost V 2 bases and J 10 bases, with 6 bases left between them. Germline V gene lookup returns CDR1 MNHEY and CDR2 SVGAGI. CDR3 length equals 12 residues. The CDR3 loop is CASSYRDSPLHF. CDR3 sequence (DNA): TGTGCCAGCAGTTACAGGGACTCACCCCTCCACTTT.

This clonotype was detected ten times or more. The genes are TRBV4-1 and TRBJ2-1; D is unresolved. Germline V lookup: CDR1 MGHRA, CDR2 YSYEKL. The V end lost 1 base, the J end lost 3 bases, and 13 bases lay between the germline ends. CDR3 length: 16 amino acids. CDR3 protein: CASSQVDIVVYNEQFF. CDR3 DNA: TGCGCCAGCAGCCAAGTCGACATAGTGGTCTACAATGAGCAGTTCTTC.

This clonotype came up a few times. V and J are TRBV25-1 and TRBJ1-2; 9 bases match TRBD1. Germline values: CDR1 MGHDK, CDR2 SYGVNS. CDR3 length equals 15 residues. J gave up 4 bases and V 7 bases, and 10 bases lay outside the gene matches. CDR3 protein: CASTGGQGGSYGYTF. The CDR3 DNA is TGTGCCAGCACCGGGGGACAGGGCGGGAGCTATGGCTACACCTTC.

This clonotype has a handful of counts. This sequence joins TRBV5-5 and TRBJ1-4; D remains ambiguous. Per germline, CDR1 SGHKS and CDR2 YYEKEE (reference sequence). V was cut by 0 bases and J by 5 bases, with 11 bases left in between. CDR3 size: 15 residues. The CDR3 region is CASSLVLGPNEKLFF. CDR3 DNA: TGTGCCAGCAGCTTGGTCCTCGGGCCGAATGAAAAACTGTTTTTT.

This clonotype was seen only a few times. This chain links TRBV4-1 with TRBJ1-4; 7 positions match TRBD1. J was trimmed by 0 bases and V by 5 bases; bases with no gene match: 6. Germline assignment: CDR1 MGHRA and CDR2 YSYEKL. The CDR3 runs 16 residues. The CDR3 sequence is CASSATGDSTNEKLFF. The CDR3 bases are TGCGCCAGCAGCGCAACAGGGGATTCAACTAATGAAAAACTGTTTTTT.

This clonotype was picked up many times. The chain links TRBV15 to TRBJ1-1, with D possibly matching TRBD1 (6 bases). The V end lost 9 bases, the J end lost 3 bases, and 8 bases lay between the germline ends. The CDR3 loop spans 11 amino acids. Germline-derived CDR1 and CDR2 are LNHNV and YYDKDF (reference sequence). The CDR3 sequence is CATTGYTEAFF. CDR3 in DNA: TGTGCCACAACAGGGTACACTGAAGCTTTCTTT.

The chain has TRBV7-9 and TRBJ2-5; unclear D gene. V was trimmed by 5 bases and J by 0 bases, leaving 13 bases between them. Germline CDR1 SEHNR, CDR2 FQNEAQ (reference sequence). The CDR3 is 15 residues long. CDR3 DNA: TGTGCCAGCAGCAAAAGGGCCCAAAACCAAGAGACCCAGTACTTC. Translation gives CASSKRAQNQETQYF.

In its sample, this clonotype was seen many times. The chain combines TRBV7-6 with TRBJ2-1; 11 bases map to TRBD1. The germline gives CDR1 SGHVS, CDR2 FNYEAQ. The trim removed 1 base at V and 8 bases at J, leaving 10 bases unmatched. The CDR3 totals 17 residues. The DNA for the CDR3 is TGTGCCAGCAGCTTAGGTCCTGGGACAGGGGGAAGGGATGAGCAGTTCTTC. This translates into CASSLGPGTGGRDEQFF.

Only a few counts were recorded for this clonotype. The rearrangement links TRBV7-9 to TRBJ2-5; D remains ambiguous. Trimming removed 5 bases at V and 7 bases at J, with 11 bases between. The germline V gene has CDR1 SEHNR and CDR2 FQNEAQ (reference sequence). The CDR3 has 12 amino acids. This CDR3 reads CASSDSSTTQYF. The CDR3 DNA sequence: TGTGCCAGCAGCGATAGTAGTACGACCCAGTACTTC.

Notes on this clonotype: Compared with germline, one end of the junction differs, possibly owing to a read error. CDR3 DNA sequence: TGCTGTGCTTCCTTAAGTCCCGGGACTAGCGGGAGGGTACCCTACGAGCAGTACTTC. Protein: CCASLSPGTSGRVPYEQYF. This sequence joins TRBV20-1 and TRBJ2-7; 16 nucleotides agree with TRBD2. CDR3 size: 19 residues. Germline CDR1 is DFQATT and CDR2 is SNEGSKA (reference sequence).